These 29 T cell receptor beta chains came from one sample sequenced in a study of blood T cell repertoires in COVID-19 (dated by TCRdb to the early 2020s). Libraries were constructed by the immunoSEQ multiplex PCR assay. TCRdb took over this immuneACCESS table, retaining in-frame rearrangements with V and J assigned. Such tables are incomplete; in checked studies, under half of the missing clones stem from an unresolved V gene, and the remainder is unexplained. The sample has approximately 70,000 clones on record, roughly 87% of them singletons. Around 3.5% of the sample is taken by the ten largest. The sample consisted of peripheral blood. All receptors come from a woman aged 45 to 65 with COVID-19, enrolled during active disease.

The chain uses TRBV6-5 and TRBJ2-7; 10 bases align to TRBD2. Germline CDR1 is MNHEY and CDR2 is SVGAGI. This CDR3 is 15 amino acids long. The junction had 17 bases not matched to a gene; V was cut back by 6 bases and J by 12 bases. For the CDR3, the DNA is TGTGCCAGCAGGAGGACTGCCGGGACTAGCGACTCTCTGTACTTC. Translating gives CASRRTAGTSDSLYF.

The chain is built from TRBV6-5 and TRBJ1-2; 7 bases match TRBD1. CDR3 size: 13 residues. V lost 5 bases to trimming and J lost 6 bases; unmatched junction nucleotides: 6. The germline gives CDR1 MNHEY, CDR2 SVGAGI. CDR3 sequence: CASSRGTEHGYTF. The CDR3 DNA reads TGTGCCAGCAGTCGCGGGACAGAGCATGGCTACACCTTC.

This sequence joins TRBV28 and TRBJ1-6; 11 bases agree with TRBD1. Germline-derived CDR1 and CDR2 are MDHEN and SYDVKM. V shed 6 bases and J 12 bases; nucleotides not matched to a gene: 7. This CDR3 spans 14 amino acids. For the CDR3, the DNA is TGTGCCAGCAGAAGCGGGACAGGGGGGGAACCCCTCCACTTT. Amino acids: CASRSGTGGEPLHF.

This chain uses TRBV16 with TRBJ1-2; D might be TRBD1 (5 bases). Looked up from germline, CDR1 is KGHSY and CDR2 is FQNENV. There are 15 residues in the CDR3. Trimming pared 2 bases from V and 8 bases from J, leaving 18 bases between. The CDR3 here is CASSQSSSAGRGYTF. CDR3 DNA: TGTGCCAGCAGCCAAAGTTCCTCCGCGGGGCGCGGCTACACCTTC.

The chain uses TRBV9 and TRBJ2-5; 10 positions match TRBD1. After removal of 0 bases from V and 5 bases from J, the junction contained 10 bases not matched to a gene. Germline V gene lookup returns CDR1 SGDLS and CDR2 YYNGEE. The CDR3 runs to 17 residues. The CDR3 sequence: CASSVGLDRGRIETQYF. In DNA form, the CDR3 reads TGTGCCAGCAGCGTAGGTCTAGACAGGGGGCGCATCGAGACCCAGTACTTC.

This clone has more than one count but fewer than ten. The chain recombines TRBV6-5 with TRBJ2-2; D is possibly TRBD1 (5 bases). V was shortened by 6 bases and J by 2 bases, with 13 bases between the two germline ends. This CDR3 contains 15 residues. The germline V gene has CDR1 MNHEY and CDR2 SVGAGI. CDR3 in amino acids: CASRATGINTGELFF. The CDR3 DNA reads TGTGCCAGCAGAGCCACAGGTATCAACACCGGGGAGCTGTTTTTT.

The CDR3 nucleotides read TGTGCCAGCAGCCAGACAGATGGCTACACCTTC. It codes for CASSQTDGYTF. The V call is TRBV3-1 (or the pseudogene TRBV3-2), the J call TRBJ1-2; a possible D gene is TRBD1 (5 bases). CDR1 and CDR2 from the germline V gene are LGHDT and YNNKEL (reference sequence). The V end was cut by 3 bases, the J end by 6 bases, with 5 bases between. CDR3 length equals 11 residues.

CDR3 in amino acids: CASSEGRTTTYGYTF. The CDR3 DNA sequence: TGTGCCAGCAGTGAAGGTAGGACTACAACCTATGGCTACACCTTC. The chain employs TRBV2 and TRBJ1-2; D unresolved. Deletions cut 1 base from V and 4 bases from J, with 13 bases between. The germline CDR1 and CDR2 sequences are SNHLY and FYNNEI. The CDR3 runs 15 residues.

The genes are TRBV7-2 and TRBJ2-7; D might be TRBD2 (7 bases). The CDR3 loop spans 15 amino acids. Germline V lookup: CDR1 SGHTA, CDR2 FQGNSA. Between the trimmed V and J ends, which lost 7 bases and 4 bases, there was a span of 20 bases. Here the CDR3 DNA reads TGTGCCAGCAATCCCGGCGGGGGCAGAGGTTACGAGCAGTACTTC. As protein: CASNPGGGRGYEQYF.

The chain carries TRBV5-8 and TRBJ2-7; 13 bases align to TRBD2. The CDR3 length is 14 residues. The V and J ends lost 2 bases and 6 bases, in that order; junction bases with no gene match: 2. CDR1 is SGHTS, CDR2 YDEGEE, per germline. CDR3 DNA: TGTGCCAGCAGCTTACTAGCGGGAGGGGGCGAGCAGTACTTC. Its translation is CASSLLAGGGEQYF.

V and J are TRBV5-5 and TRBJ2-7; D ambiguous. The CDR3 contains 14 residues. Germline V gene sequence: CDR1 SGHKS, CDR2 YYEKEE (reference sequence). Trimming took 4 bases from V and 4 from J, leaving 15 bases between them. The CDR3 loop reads CASSGPIAQYEQYF. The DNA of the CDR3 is TGTGCCAGCAGCGGGCCCATCGCCCAGTACGAGCAGTACTTC.

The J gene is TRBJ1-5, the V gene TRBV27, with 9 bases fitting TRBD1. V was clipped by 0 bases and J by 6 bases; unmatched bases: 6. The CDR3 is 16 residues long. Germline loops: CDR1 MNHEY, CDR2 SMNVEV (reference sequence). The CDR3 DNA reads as TGTGCCAGCAGTTTATCAGCACAGGGGGCACCTCAGCCCCAGCATTTT. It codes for CASSLSAQGAPQPQHF.

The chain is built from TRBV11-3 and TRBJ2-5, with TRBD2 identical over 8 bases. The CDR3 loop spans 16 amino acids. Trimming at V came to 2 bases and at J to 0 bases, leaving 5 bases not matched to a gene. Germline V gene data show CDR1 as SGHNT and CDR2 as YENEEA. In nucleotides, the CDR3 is TGTGCCAGCAGCTTATATACTAGCGGACACCAAGAGACCCAGTACTTC. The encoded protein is CASSLYTSGHQETQYF.

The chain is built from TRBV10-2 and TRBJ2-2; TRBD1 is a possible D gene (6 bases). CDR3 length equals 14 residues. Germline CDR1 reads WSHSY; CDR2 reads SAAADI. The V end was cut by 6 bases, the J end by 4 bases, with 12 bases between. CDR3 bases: TGCGCCAGCAGAACAGGGTCGGGCACCGGGGAGCTGTTTTTT. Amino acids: CASRTGSGTGELFF.

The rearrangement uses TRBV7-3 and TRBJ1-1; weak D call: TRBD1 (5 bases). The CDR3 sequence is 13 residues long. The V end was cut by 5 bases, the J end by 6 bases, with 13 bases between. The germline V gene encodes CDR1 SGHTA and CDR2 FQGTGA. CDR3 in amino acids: CASSPRAGAEAFF. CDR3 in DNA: TGTGCCAGCAGCCCGCGGGCGGGGGCTGAAGCTTTCTTT.

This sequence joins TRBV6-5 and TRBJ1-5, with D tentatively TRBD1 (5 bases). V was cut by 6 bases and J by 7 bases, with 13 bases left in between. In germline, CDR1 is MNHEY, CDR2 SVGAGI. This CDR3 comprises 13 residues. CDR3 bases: TGTGCCAGCAGCCGAGGGGAGGGCCAGCCCCAGCATTTT. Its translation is CASSRGEGQPQHF.

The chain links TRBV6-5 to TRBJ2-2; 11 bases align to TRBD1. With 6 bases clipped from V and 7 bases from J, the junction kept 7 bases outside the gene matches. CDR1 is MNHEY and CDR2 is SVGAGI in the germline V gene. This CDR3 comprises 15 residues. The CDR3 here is CASRLGQGASGELFF. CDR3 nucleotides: TGTGCCAGCAGACTTGGACAGGGGGCTAGCGGGGAGCTGTTTTTT.

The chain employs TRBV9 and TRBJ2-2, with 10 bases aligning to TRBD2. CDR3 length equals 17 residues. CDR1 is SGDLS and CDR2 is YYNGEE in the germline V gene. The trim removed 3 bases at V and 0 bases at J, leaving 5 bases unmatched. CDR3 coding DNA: TGTGCCAGCAGCGCGCCGGGACTAGCGACGAACACCGGGGAGCTGTTTTTT. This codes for CASSAPGLATNTGELFF.

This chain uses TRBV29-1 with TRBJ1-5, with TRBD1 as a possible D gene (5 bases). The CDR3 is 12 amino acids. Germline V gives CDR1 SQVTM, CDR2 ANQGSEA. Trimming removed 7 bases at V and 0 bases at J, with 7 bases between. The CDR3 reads CSAGGSNQPQHF. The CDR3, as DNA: TGCAGCGCCGGGGGTAGCAATCAGCCCCAGCATTTT.

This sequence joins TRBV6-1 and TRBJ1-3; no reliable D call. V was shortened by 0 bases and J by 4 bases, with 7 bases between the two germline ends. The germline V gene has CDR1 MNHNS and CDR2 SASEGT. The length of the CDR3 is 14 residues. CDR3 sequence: CASSEAPMGNTIYF. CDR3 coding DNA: TGTGCCAGCAGTGAAGCCCCTATGGGAAACACCATATATTTT.

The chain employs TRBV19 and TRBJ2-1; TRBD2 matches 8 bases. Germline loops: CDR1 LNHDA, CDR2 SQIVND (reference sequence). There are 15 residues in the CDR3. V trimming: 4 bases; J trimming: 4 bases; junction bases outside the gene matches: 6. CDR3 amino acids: CASSSAGLDYNEQFF. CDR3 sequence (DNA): TGTGCCAGTAGTAGCGCGGGACTAGATTACAATGAGCAGTTCTTC.

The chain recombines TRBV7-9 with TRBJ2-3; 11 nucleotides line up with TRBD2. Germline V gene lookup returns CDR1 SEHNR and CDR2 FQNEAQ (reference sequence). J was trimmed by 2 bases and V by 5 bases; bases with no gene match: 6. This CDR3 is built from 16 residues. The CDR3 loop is CASSRLAGLNTDTQYF. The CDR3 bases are TGTGCCAGCAGCCGACTAGCGGGGTTAAACACAGATACGCAGTATTTT. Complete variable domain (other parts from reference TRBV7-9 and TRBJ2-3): DTGVSQNPRHKITKRGQNVTFRCDPISEHNRLYWYRQTLGQGPEFLTYFQNEAQLEKSRLLSDRFSAERPKGSFSTLEIQRTEQGDSAMYLCASSRLAGLNTDTQYFGPGTRLTVL.

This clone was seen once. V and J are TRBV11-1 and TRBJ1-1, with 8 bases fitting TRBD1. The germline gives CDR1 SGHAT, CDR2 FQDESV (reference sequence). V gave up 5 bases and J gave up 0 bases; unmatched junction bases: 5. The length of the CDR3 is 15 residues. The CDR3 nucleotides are TGTGCCAGCAGCGGTAGGGACAGGCTGAACACTGAAGCTTTCTTT. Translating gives CASSGRDRLNTEAFF. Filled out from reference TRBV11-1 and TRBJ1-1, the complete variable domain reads EAEVAQSPRYKITEKSQAVAFWCDPISGHATLYWYRQILGQGPELLVQFQDESVVDDSQLPKDRFSAERLKGVDSTLKIQPAELGDSAMYLCASSGRDRLNTEAFFGQGTRLTVV.

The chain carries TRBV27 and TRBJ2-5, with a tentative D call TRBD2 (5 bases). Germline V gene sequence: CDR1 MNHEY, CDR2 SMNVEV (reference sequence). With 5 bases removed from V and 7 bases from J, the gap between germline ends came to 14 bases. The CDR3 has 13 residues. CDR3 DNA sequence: TGTGCCAGCAGTGTCCGGGTCCTAGCGACCCAGTACTTC. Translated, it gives CASSVRVLATQYF.

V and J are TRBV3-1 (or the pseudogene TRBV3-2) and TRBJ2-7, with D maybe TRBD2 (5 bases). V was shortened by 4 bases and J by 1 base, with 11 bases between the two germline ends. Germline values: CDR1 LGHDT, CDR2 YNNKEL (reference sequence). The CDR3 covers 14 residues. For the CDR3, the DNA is TGTGCCAGCAGCCGGTTAGCGTCATCCTACGAGCAGTACTTC. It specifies CASSRLASSYEQYF.

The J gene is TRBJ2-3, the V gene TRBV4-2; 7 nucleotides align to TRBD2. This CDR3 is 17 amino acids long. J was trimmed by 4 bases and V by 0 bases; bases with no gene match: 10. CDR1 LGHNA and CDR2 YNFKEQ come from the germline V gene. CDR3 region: CASSQDRGGRSSDTQYF. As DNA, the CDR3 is TGTGCCAGCAGCCAAGATAGGGGCGGGAGAAGTTCAGATACGCAGTATTTT.

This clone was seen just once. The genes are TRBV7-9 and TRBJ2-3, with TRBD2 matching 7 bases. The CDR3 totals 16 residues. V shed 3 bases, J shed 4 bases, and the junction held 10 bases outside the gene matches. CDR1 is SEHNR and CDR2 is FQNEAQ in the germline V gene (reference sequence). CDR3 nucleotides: TGTGCCAGCAGCTTCCCGGACTCGGCGGGAGCAGATACGCAGTATTTT. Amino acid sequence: CASSFPDSAGADTQYF.

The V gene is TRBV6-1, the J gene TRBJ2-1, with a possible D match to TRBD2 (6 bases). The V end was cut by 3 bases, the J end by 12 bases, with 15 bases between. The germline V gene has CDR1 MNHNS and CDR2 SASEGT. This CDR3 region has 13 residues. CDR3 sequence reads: CASSDTGLIGQFF. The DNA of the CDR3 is TGTGCCAGCAGTGATACGGGACTTATAGGGCAGTTCTTC.

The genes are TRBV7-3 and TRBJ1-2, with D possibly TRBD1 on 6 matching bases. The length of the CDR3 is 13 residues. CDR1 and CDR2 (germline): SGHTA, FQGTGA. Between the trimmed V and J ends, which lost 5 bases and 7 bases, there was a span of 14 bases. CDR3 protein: CASSLTGNRGYTF. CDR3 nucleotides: TGTGCCAGCAGCCTGACAGGAAATCGTGGCTACACCTTC.